This entry describes one T cell receptor beta chain. Its target is not known. Profiling relied on immunoSEQ multiplex PCR, and the TCRdb table lists in-frame clones only, not all of them. The sample yields about 170,000 clones, around 90% seen once. The sample is drawn from a study of T cell responses to AZD1222 COVID-19 vaccine. Per germline, CDR1 SGHTA and CDR2 FQGNSA. CDR3 length: 15 residues. With V trimmed by 4 bases and J by 7 bases, 8 bases remained unmatched. Findings and caveats of the study: The number of AZD1222 recipients seropositive at baseline was only 6 or 7.

Sequenced material: peripheral blood, taken on day 0 of AZD1222 vaccination. The source of this sequence is an adult in good health. The J gene is TRBJ1-5, the V gene TRBV7-2; TRBD1 matches 9 bases. The CDR3 spells CASSWSTGGGQPQHF. For the CDR3, the DNA is TGTGCCAGCAGCTGGAGTACAGGGGGCGGACAGCCCCAGCATTTT. The full variable domain, its missing parts supplied by reference TRBV7-2 and TRBJ1-5, is GAGVSQSPSNKVTEKGKDVELRCDPISGHTALYWYRQSLGQGLEFLIYFQGNSAPDKSGLPSDRFSAERTGGSVSTLTIQRTQQEDSAVYLCASSWSTGGGQPQHFGDGTRLSIL.